One and the same sample provided the 7 T cell receptor beta chains below, sequenced in a study of control samples from healthy donors and cancer patients. Data came from immunoSEQ multiplex PCR; TCRdb stores just in-frame clones and leaves some out. The sample holds 150,000 or so clones; over 85% are singletons and the top ten take under 7%. Sequenced: blood. The receptors here all came from a man younger than 35 in good health.

The V gene is TRBV9, the J gene TRBJ2-5; no firm D call. Trimming removed 2 bases from V and 4 bases from J, with 12 bases in between. Germline V lookup: CDR1 SGDLS, CDR2 YYNGEE. This CDR3 is 14 amino acids long. CDR3 in DNA: TGTGCCAGCAGCGTTTTGGGATCGAGAGAGACCCAGTACTTC. This translates into CASSVLGSRETQYF.

The chain combines TRBV28 with TRBJ1-1; D may be TRBD1 (5 bases). Germline V lookup: CDR1 MDHEN, CDR2 SYDVKM. V dropped 6 bases and J dropped 6 bases, with 11 bases sitting between them. This CDR3 contains 12 residues. CDR3 sequence (DNA): TGTGCCAGCAGGGTGCGGGGCGCTGAAGCTTTCTTT. Translation: CASRVRGAEAFF.

This clone showed up just a few times. The chain couples TRBV6-6 to TRBJ1-5; possible D gene TRBD1, 5 bases. CDR3 length: 14 residues. From germline, CDR1 is MNHNY and CDR2 SVGAGI (reference sequence). Trimming pared 0 bases from V and 8 bases from J, leaving 11 bases between. The CDR3 loop is CASSYSGVGEPQHF. The CDR3 DNA sequence: TGTGCCAGCAGTTACTCAGGGGTGGGGGAGCCCCAGCATTTT.

This rearrangement joins TRBV23-1 to TRBJ1-1; 8 positions agree with TRBD1. TRBV23-1 is noted as an ORF with a role that remains uncertain. The CDR3 has 18 residues. V lost 0 bases to trimming and J lost 6 bases; unmatched junction nucleotides: 15. The DNA of the CDR3 is TGCGCCAGCAGTCAATCAAATGATCAGGCAGGGGGCACCGCTGAAGCTTTCTTT. Encoded protein: CASSQSNDQAGGTAEAFF.

The chain carries TRBV19 and TRBJ2-7; 7 positions match TRBD1. Unmatched junction bases numbered 3, after V lost 5 bases and J lost 2 bases. In germline, CDR1 is LNHDA, CDR2 SQIVND (reference sequence). CDR3 size: 13 residues. Here the CDR3 DNA reads TGTGCCAGTAGTGACAGGGCTCCCTACGAGCAGTACTTC. Its translation: CASSDRAPYEQYF.

This CDR3 reads CASSSGTGGFTEAFF. CDR3 bases: TGCGCCAGCAGCTCCGGGACAGGGGGTTTCACTGAAGCTTTCTTT. The rearrangement joins TRBV5-1 to TRBJ1-1; 11 nucleotides match TRBD1. With 3 bases clipped from V and 4 bases from J, the junction kept 5 bases outside the gene matches. The germline V gene encodes CDR1 SGHRS and CDR2 YFSETQ. This CDR3 has 15 amino acids.

The rearrangement joins TRBV15 to TRBJ2-7; D may be TRBD2 (6 bases). Germline V CDR1 and CDR2: LNHNV, YYDKDF (reference sequence). This CDR3 region has 14 residues. Trimming pared 3 bases from V and 3 bases from J, leaving 12 bases between. CDR3: CATSRGLGGYEQYF. In DNA form, the CDR3 reads TGTGCCACCAGCAGGGGGTTGGGGGGCTACGAGCAGTACTTC.